This is a list of T cell receptor beta chains from one sample in a study of T cell responses to AZD1222 COVID-19 vaccine. TCRdb's table, derived via immunoSEQ multiplex PCR, lists solely in-frame clones and lacks some. The table shows 100,000 to 150,000 clones, with 90% to 95% occurring only once. The starting material was peripheral blood, obtained 28 days after the second AZD1222 dose. The receptors shown here come from an adult who received the AZD1222 COVID-19 vaccine. Each CDR3 is given with its conserved first and last residue. The D gene is left open where the match is weak. Not every row has a clone size; where given, it reads once, few, many or a size class.

J gene: TRBJ1-1; CDR3 length: 14; V gene: TRBV28; D gene: TRBD1; clone size: NA; CDR3 DNA: TGTGCCAGCCACAGGGGGCCTATGAACACTGAAGCTTTCTTT; CDR3 protein: CASHRGPMNTEAFF
J gene: TRBJ1-1; CDR3 length: 16; V gene: TRBV6-5; D gene: NA; clone size: NA; CDR3 DNA: TGTGCCAGCAGTTACTCGGATCCGGGGGGGGGCACTGAAGCTTTCTTT; CDR3 protein: CASSYSDPGGGTEAFF
J gene: TRBJ1-5; CDR3 length: 13; V gene: TRBV19; D gene: NA; clone size: NA; CDR3 DNA: TGTGCCAGTAGTATAGAAAGCAATCAGCCCCAGCATTTT; CDR3 protein: CASSIESNQPQHF
J gene: TRBJ1-6; CDR3 length: 12; V gene: TRBV19; D gene: NA; clone size: NA; CDR3 DNA: TGTGCCAGTAGTATAGGAGATTCACCCCTCCACTTT; CDR3 protein: CASSIGDSPLHF
J gene: TRBJ1-2; CDR3 length: 13; V gene: TRBV27; D gene: NA; clone size: NA; CDR3 DNA: TGTGCCAGCAGTCAGTCGGCTAACTATGGCTACACCTTC; CDR3 protein: CASSQSANYGYTF
J gene: TRBJ1-5; CDR3 length: 14; V gene: TRBV18; D gene: NA; clone size: NA; CDR3 DNA: TGTGCCAGCTCACCGGGCCGTAGCAATCAGCCCCAGCATTTT; CDR3 protein: CASSPGRSNQPQHF
J gene: TRBJ1-2; CDR3 length: 14; V gene: TRBV14; D gene: TRBD1; clone size: NA; CDR3 DNA: TGTGCCAGCAGCTCCGGACAGGACAACTATGGCTACACCTTC; CDR3 protein: CASSSGQDNYGYTF
J gene: TRBJ2-6; CDR3 length: 17; V gene: TRBV29-1; D gene: NA; clone size: once; CDR3 DNA: TGCAGCGTTGTGTTAGCTGCATTCAGCTCTGGGGCCAACGTCCTGACTTTC; CDR3 protein: CSVVLAAFSSGANVLTF
J gene: TRBJ2-7; CDR3 length: 13; V gene: TRBV4-3; D gene: NA; clone size: once; CDR3 DNA: TGCGCCAGCGGTTCGGGACCCGGCTACGAGCAGTACTTC; CDR3 protein: CASGSGPGYEQYF
J gene: TRBJ1-6; CDR3 length: 16; V gene: TRBV7-9; D gene: NA; clone size: NA; CDR3 DNA: TGTGCCAGCAGCCCGCACAACCAGGGTGGAGATTCACCCCTCCACTTT; CDR3 protein: CASSPHNQGGDSPLHF
J gene: TRBJ1-2; CDR3 length: 14; V gene: TRBV29-1; D gene: TRBD1; clone size: NA; CDR3 DNA: TGCAGCGTTGCCCTTTCCCGGACAGGGGGCGGCTACACCTTC; CDR3 protein: CSVALSRTGGGYTF